This record concerns one T cell receptor beta chain sequence. The sample is drawn from a study of blood T cells in healthy people across ages. Individuals who donated were healthy Caucasians from Russia aged about 6 to 95. Primed by a sample-barcoded 5' primer and a J-beta primer mix, a second PCR proceeded for roughly 6 to 12 cycles. TCRdb reprocessed the 5' RACE reads with MiXCR, giving one entry per CDR3 protein. The sample has 1.5 million to 2 million distinct CDR3 sequences, around 48% seen once. This clonotype was obtained from a woman aged 40 to 50 in good health. The specimen was blood.

CDR3 in DNA: TGTGCCAGCAGCCGGACAGGGGAGATGGGGTACAATGAGCAGTTCTTC. The encoded protein is CASSRTGEMGYNEQFF. V gene TRBV11-2 combines with J gene TRBJ2-1, with 9 bases fitting TRBD1. The CDR3 runs 16 residues. Germline V gives CDR1 SGHAT, CDR2 FQNNGV. Unmatched junction bases numbered 9, after V lost 5 bases and J lost 4 bases.